The 21 T cell receptor beta chains below were found in one sample sequenced in a study of T cell responses to AZD1222 COVID-19 vaccine (dated by TCRdb to the early 2020s). The time point label on this specimen signifies: baseline before first vaccination. The protocol used for the library was the immunoSEQ multiplex PCR assay. TCRdb took this table from immuneACCESS and kept in-frame rearrangements with V and J called. Such tables lack part of the clones; where checked against another copy, unresolved V genes explain under half of the gap, and the rest is unexplained. In all, the sample holds around 110,000 clones, and 90% to 95% of those were seen once. In total, the top ten clones hold 22% of the sample. Source: peripheral blood, taken on day 0 of AZD1222 vaccination. These receptors were taken from an adult in good health.

The rearrangement uses TRBV6-2 or TRBV6-3 and TRBJ2-7, with TRBD2 matching over 8 bases. The CDR3 is 15 residues long. Germline-derived CDR1 and CDR2 are MNHEY and SVGEGT. V was clipped by 2 bases and J by 2 bases; unmatched bases: 5. In nucleotides, the CDR3 is TGTGCCAGCAGTTACGATCAGCGGGGGCCCTACGAGCAGTACTTC. Amino acids: CASSYDQRGPYEQYF.

V is TRBV6-1 and J is TRBJ2-1, with D possibly TRBD2 on 5 matching bases. This CDR3 has 16 amino acids. Germline values: CDR1 MNHNS, CDR2 SASEGT. Trimming shortened V by 2 bases and J by 0 bases, and 11 bases separated the two germline ends. As DNA, the CDR3 is TGTGCCAGCAGTGAACGCCCGGGAAGCTCCTACAATGAGCAGTTCTTC. This sequence encodes CASSERPGSSYNEQFF.

This rearrangement joins TRBV5-6 to TRBJ1-2, with D tentatively TRBD1 (5 bases). V lost 4 bases to trimming and J lost 4 bases, with 14 bases between them. In germline, CDR1 is SGHDT, CDR2 YYEEEE. This CDR3 contains 14 residues. Written as DNA, the CDR3 is TGTGCCAGCAGCCCACGGACAAAACCCTATGGCTACACCTTC. This translates into CASSPRTKPYGYTF.

The chain employs TRBV5-1 and TRBJ2-5, with D perhaps given as TRBD1 or TRBD2 (6 bases each). The CDR3 length is 14 residues. CDR1 is SGHRS, CDR2 YFSETQ, per germline. The ends were cut back, 6 bases at V and 3 bases at J, with 15 bases in the middle. This CDR3 reads CASNGGRGEETQYF. The CDR3 region has the DNA TGCGCCAGCAATGGGGGGCGGGGAGAAGAGACCCAGTACTTC. Drawing the rest from reference TRBV5-1 and TRBJ2-5, the complete variable domain is KAGVTQTPRYLIKTRGQQVTLSCSPISGHRSVSWYQQTPGQGLQFLFEYFSETQRNKGNFPGRFSGRQFSNSRSEMNVSTLELGDSALYLCASNGGRGEETQYFGPGTRLLVL.

The rearrangement uses TRBV20-1 and TRBJ2-3; 8 nucleotides align to TRBD2. Germline CDR1 reads DFQATT; CDR2 reads SNEGSKA (reference sequence). The V gene end was trimmed by 3 bases and the J gene end by 3 bases; junction bases not matched to a gene: 17. This CDR3 contains 18 residues. The CDR3 loop reads CSASGASGGRFGTDTQYF. The CDR3 DNA follows: TGCAGTGCTAGTGGGGCATCGGGGGGGCGATTCGGGACAGATACGCAGTATTTT.

The CDR3 DNA sequence: TGTGCCAGCAGTTTAGAGGGTAGCAATCAGCCCCAGCATTTT. This translates into CASSLEGSNQPQHF. The chain links TRBV28 to TRBJ1-5; D is undetermined. Between the trimmed V and J ends, which lost 2 bases and 0 bases, there was a span of 5 bases. Germline-derived CDR1 and CDR2 are MDHEN and SYDVKM. The CDR3 loop spans 14 amino acids.

The chain has TRBV2 and TRBJ2-1, with unresolved D. V was shortened by 8 bases and J by 6 bases, with 8 bases between the two germline ends. The germline CDR1 and CDR2 sequences are SNHLY and FYNNEI. This CDR3 spans 11 amino acids. The chain's CDR3 is CASEGANEQFF. DNA for the CDR3: TGTGCCAGCGAAGGCGCCAATGAGCAGTTCTTC.

The CDR3 loop is CASSETGDRTGELFF. CDR3 coding DNA: TGTGCCAGCAGCGAAACAGGGGATCGTACCGGGGAGCTGTTTTTT. The V gene is TRBV27, the J gene TRBJ2-2; 7 nucleotides match TRBD1. The CDR3 runs to 15 residues. CDR1 is MNHEY, CDR2 SMNVEV, per germline (reference sequence). After removal of 6 bases from V and 5 bases from J, the junction contained 9 bases not matched to a gene.

The V gene is TRBV20-1, the J gene TRBJ1-3, with D maybe TRBD1 (5 bases). The CDR3 has 14 residues. Germline V gene lookup returns CDR1 DFQATT and CDR2 SNEGSKA (reference sequence). With 3 bases removed from V and 3 bases from J, the gap between germline ends came to 12 bases. This CDR3 is CSASSLTVGNTIYF. The CDR3 nucleotides read TGCAGTGCTAGTTCGTTGACAGTTGGAAACACCATATATTTT.

V and J are TRBV28 and TRBJ2-7; D not resolved. There are 10 residues in the CDR3. V gave up 4 bases and J gave up 7 bases, with 5 bases separating them. Germline-derived CDR1 and CDR2 are MDHEN and SYDVKM. The DNA for the CDR3 is TGTGCCAGCAGTTCGAGGGAGCAGTACTTC. Residues: CASSSREQYF.

The chain links TRBV2 to TRBJ1-5; weak D call: TRBD1 (6 bases). The CDR3 extends over 16 amino acids. Germline V gene lookup returns CDR1 SNHLY and CDR2 FYNNEI. Trimming took off 1 base at V and 0 bases at J, with 10 bases between the two ends. The CDR3 here is CASSEGRGFSNQPQHF. CDR3 coding DNA: TGTGCCAGCAGTGAAGGCAGGGGTTTTAGCAATCAGCCCCAGCATTTT.

The chain recombines TRBV5-1 with TRBJ1-6; D may be TRBD1 (5 bases). Germline V gives CDR1 SGHRS, CDR2 YFSETQ. Trimming shortened V by 0 bases and J by 9 bases, and 16 bases separated the two germline ends. The CDR3 length is 16 residues. The CDR3 is CASSLVAGGMGSPLHF. The CDR3 nucleotides are TGCGCCAGCAGCTTGGTTGCGGGGGGGATGGGTTCACCCCTCCACTTT. Using reference TRBV5-1 and TRBJ1-6 for the parts outside the CDR3, the full variable domain is KAGVTQTPRYLIKTRGQQVTLSCSPISGHRSVSWYQQTPGQGLQFLFEYFSETQRNKGNFPGRFSGRQFSNSRSEMNVSTLELGDSALYLCASSLVAGGMGSPLHFGNGTRLTVT.

The chain is built from TRBV7-9 and TRBJ2-5; D is uncertain. V was shortened by 3 bases and J by 4 bases, with 6 bases between the two germline ends. Per germline, CDR1 SEHNR and CDR2 FQNEAQ (reference sequence). This CDR3 is 12 amino acids long. The CDR3 nucleotides read TGTGCCAGCAGCTTTCGAGGAGAGACCCAGTACTTC. It is translated as CASSFRGETQYF.

The CDR3 coding sequence is TGTGCCAGCAGCTTACATGTGGGCGGAGATGGCTACACCTTC. Translating gives CASSLHVGGDGYTF. This chain connects TRBV7-9 to TRBJ1-2; D is unresolved. The CDR3 loop spans 14 amino acids. V was trimmed by 2 bases and J by 6 bases, leaving 13 bases between them. CDR1 and CDR2 from the germline V gene are SEHNR and FQNEAQ (reference sequence).

This chain connects TRBV19 to TRBJ2-5, with TRBD2 identical over 13 bases. V dropped 4 bases and J dropped 5; count of bases not matched to a gene: 7. This CDR3 has 16 residues. The germline V gene encodes CDR1 LNHDA and CDR2 SQIVND (reference sequence). The CDR3 DNA reads as TGTGCCAGTAGTACGGGACTAGCGGGGATACCGGAGACCCAGTACTTC. As protein: CASSTGLAGIPETQYF.

The V gene is TRBV2, the J gene TRBJ2-5, with TRBD1 as a possible D gene (5 bases). The CDR3 is 14 amino acids. Trimming removed 4 bases at V and 4 bases at J, with 13 bases between. Germline CDR1 SNHLY, CDR2 FYNNEI. This chain's CDR3 is CASSGQGVPETQYF. CDR3 in DNA: TGTGCCAGCAGTGGACAAGGGGTTCCAGAGACCCAGTACTTC. Full variable domain (outside the CDR3, taken from reference TRBV2 and TRBJ2-5): EPEVTQTPSHQVTQMGQEVILRCVPISNHLYFYWYRQILGQKVEFLVSFYNNEISEKSEIFDDQFSVERPDGSNFTLKIRSTKLEDSAMYFCASSGQGVPETQYFGPGTRLLVL.

The gene calls are TRBV6-5 and TRBJ1-3, with a weak D call TRBD1 (6 bases). The germline gives CDR1 MNHEY, CDR2 SVGAGI. The V end lost 2 bases, the J end lost 3 bases, and 14 bases lay between the germline ends. This CDR3 comprises 16 residues. The CDR3 sequence is CASSYTRTVYGNTIYF. The CDR3 bases are TGTGCCAGCAGTTACACCCGGACAGTTTATGGAAACACCATATATTTT.

The V call is TRBV6-2 or TRBV6-3, the J call TRBJ2-7; TRBD2 matches 10 bases. Germline V CDR1 and CDR2: MNHEY, SVGEGT. This CDR3 region has 15 residues. V trimming: 5 bases; J trimming: 5 bases; junction bases outside the gene matches: 9. The CDR3 sequence is CASSTNPLAGNEQYF. The DNA for the CDR3 is TGTGCCAGCAGTACTAACCCACTAGCGGGGAACGAGCAGTACTTC.

This clone was recorded once. The chain recombines TRBV5-1 with TRBJ2-1; either TRBD1 or TRBD2 may fit D (5 bases each). The CDR3 has 14 amino acids. Germline loops: CDR1 SGHRS, CDR2 YFSETQ. The V and J ends lost 5 bases and 9 bases respectively, with 18 bases between them. This CDR3 is CASSRDPSVGEQFF. CDR3 in DNA: TGCGCCAGCAGTAGGGACCCCAGCGTAGGTGAGCAGTTCTTC.

This chain connects TRBV4-2 to TRBJ2-3, with 12 bases matching TRBD2. The germline gives CDR1 LGHNA, CDR2 YNFKEQ. Trimming removed 0 bases from V and 5 bases from J; junction bases left unmatched: 3. The CDR3 loop spans 16 amino acids. The CDR3 reads CASSQELAGGLDTQYF. CDR3 coding DNA: TGTGCCAGCAGCCAAGAGCTAGCGGGGGGGCTAGATACGCAGTATTTT.

The chain is built from TRBV9 and TRBJ2-1; D possibly corresponds to TRBD1 (5 bases). The CDR3 is 16 residues long. The germline V gene has CDR1 SGDLS and CDR2 YYNGEE. V shed 4 bases and J shed 12 bases, with 26 bases lying between them. This CDR3 is CASSSRQNPTMTGQFF. CDR3 nucleotides: TGTGCCAGCAGCAGCCGACAGAACCCAACAATGACGGGGCAGTTCTTC.